This T cell receptor beta chain was recovered during a study of blood T cell repertoires in COVID-19. The protocol was immunoSEQ multiplex PCR, while the TCRdb copy is restricted to in-frame clones and leaves out a portion. This sample has more than 70,000 clones, with 65% to 90% found just once. With 8 bases removed from V and 4 bases from J, the gap between germline ends came to 15 bases. Germline lookup yields CDR1 SGHTA and CDR2 FQGTGA. The CDR3 runs 14 residues. The chain couples TRBV7-3 to TRBJ1-3; weak D call: TRBD1 (5 bases). This clonotype originated in a man aged 55 to 70 with acute or convalescent COVID-19. Source material: peripheral blood. In DNA form, the CDR3 reads TGTGCCAGCTCGCCGGGGGTTTCGGGAAACACCATATATTTT. It specifies CASSPGVSGNTIYF.